This entry lists 11 T cell receptor beta chains sequenced from one sample in a study of T cell responses to AZD1222 COVID-19 vaccine. The method was immunoSEQ multiplex PCR; TCRdb's version includes in-frame clones alone and lacks a portion of them. The repertoire includes approximately 140,000 clones, around 90% of them detected once, and 2.5% to 3% sits in the top ten. This specimen consisted of peripheral blood, obtained on day 0 of AZD1222 vaccination. The origin of the receptors is an adult in good health.

This chain connects TRBV12-3 or TRBV12-4 to TRBJ1-2; D gene ambiguous. CDR3 length equals 12 residues. V lost 2 bases and J 4 bases, leaving 5 bases between the germline ends. Here the CDR3 DNA reads TGTGCCAGCAGTTTAACAGTCTATGGCTACACCTTC. This codes for CASSLTVYGYTF.

There are a few counts of this clone. This sequence joins TRBV28 and TRBJ2-5, with 10 positions matching TRBD2. This CDR3 spans 22 amino acids. V dropped 3 bases and J dropped 5; count of bases not matched to a gene: 27. Germline V gene lookup returns CDR1 MDHEN and CDR2 SYDVKM. The CDR3 nucleotides are TGTGCCAGCAGTTTCGGCGCGACAGTCGGCCTAGCGGGAGTAAAAGAGCGTGAGACCCAGTACTTC. It encodes CASSFGATVGLAGVKERETQYF.

The rearrangement links TRBV3-1 (or the pseudogene TRBV3-2) to TRBJ2-2; the D is unclear. The V gene lost 4 bases and the J gene lost 6 bases, with 15 bases spanning the gap. From germline, CDR1 is LGHDT and CDR2 YNNKEL (reference sequence). The CDR3 loop spans 15 amino acids. The CDR3 DNA follows: TGTGCCAGCAGCCCCAGACTTTACAACGCCGGGGAGCTGTTTTTT. This encodes CASSPRLYNAGELFF.

CDR3 amino acids: CASSQASRGDYEQYF. Written as DNA, the CDR3 is TGCGCCAGCAGCCAAGCTTCCAGGGGAGACTACGAGCAGTACTTC. The chain carries TRBV4-3 and TRBJ2-7, with a tentative D call TRBD1 (6 bases). This CDR3 is built from 15 residues. V lost 1 base and J 3 bases, leaving 13 bases between the germline ends. CDR1 LGHNA and CDR2 YSLEER come from the germline V gene.

A single count supports this clone. This chain joins TRBV15 and TRBJ2-7, with D perhaps assigned TRBD1 or TRBD2 (5 bases each). The germline V gene has CDR1 LNHNV and CDR2 YYDKDF (reference sequence). CDR3 length: 14 amino acids. V was cut by 2 bases and J by 6 bases, with 14 bases left in between. CDR3 sequence: CATSRSGSDAEQYF. The CDR3 coding sequence is TGTGCCACCAGCAGATCAGGGAGCGATGCCGAGCAGTACTTC.

The chain joins TRBV27 to TRBJ1-5; D remains ambiguous. The CDR3 runs to 12 residues. Between the trimmed V and J ends, which lost 6 bases and 4 bases, there was a span of 7 bases. Germline CDR1 reads MNHEY; CDR2 reads SMNVEV (reference sequence). CDR3 sequence reads: CASSEGNQPQHF. Written as DNA, the CDR3 is TGTGCCAGCAGCGAGGGTAATCAGCCCCAGCATTTT.

V usage is TRBV6-5 and J usage is TRBJ2-7, with D possibly matching TRBD1 (5 bases). Germline loops: CDR1 MNHEY, CDR2 SVGAGI. V shed 5 bases and J shed 2 bases, with 10 bases lying between them. This CDR3 spans 13 amino acids. CDR3 region: CASSPRAPYEQYF. The DNA of the CDR3 is TGTGCCAGCAGTCCCAGGGCCCCCTACGAGCAGTACTTC.

The rearrangement links TRBV13 to TRBJ1-3, with D perhaps matching TRBD1 (5 bases). The CDR3 has 17 residues. V was shortened by 4 bases and J by 0 bases, with 16 bases between the two germline ends. Germline-derived CDR1 and CDR2 are PRHDT and FYEKMQ (reference sequence). The CDR3 loop reads CASSSGRGDYSGNTIYF. The CDR3 DNA reads as TGTGCCAGCAGCTCAGGTCGAGGGGACTACTCTGGAAACACCATATATTTT. Looking up the rest from reference TRBV13 and TRBJ1-3 gives the full variable domain: AAGVIQSPRHLIKEKRETATLKCYPIPRHDTVYWYQQGPGQDPQFLISFYEKMQSDKGSIPDRFSAQQFSDYHSELNMSSLELGDSALYFCASSSGRGDYSGNTIYFGEGSWLTVV.

This chain uses TRBV9 with TRBJ2-1; 7 positions match TRBD2. Trimming cost V 4 bases and J 2 bases; bases outside gene matches: 6. The germline gives CDR1 SGDLS, CDR2 YYNGEE. This CDR3 is built from 15 residues. The CDR3 region has the DNA TGTGCCAGCAGCCCTTCTAGCGGCCCCTACAATGAGCAGTTCTTC. This gives the protein CASSPSSGPYNEQFF.

The rearrangement uses TRBV4-2 and TRBJ2-1; D remains unclear. The CDR3 length is 17 residues. Deletions cut 0 bases from V and 2 bases from J, with 14 bases between. CDR1 and CDR2 (germline): LGHNA, YNFKEQ. The CDR3 bases are TGTGCCAGCAGCCAAGATATCATAATAGGAACCTACAATGAGCAGTTCTTC. Translated: CASSQDIIIGTYNEQFF.

The chain links TRBV5-1 to TRBJ1-1; the D gene is possibly TRBD1 (5 bases). V dropped 4 bases and J dropped 8 bases, with 18 bases sitting between them. CDR3 length: 14 amino acids. The germline CDR1 and CDR2 sequences are SGHRS and YFSETQ. As DNA, the CDR3 is TGCGCCAGCAGCGGGTTAGGGGCGCCCCACGAAGCTTTCTTT. This gives the protein CASSGLGAPHEAFF.